This T cell receptor beta chain originates from a study of blood T cell repertoires in COVID-19 (dated by TCRdb to 2018 to 2020). Describing the broader study: Samples covering the acute and convalescent phases of COVID-19 were provided by collaborators in the United States, Italy and Spain. Where available, HLA class I and class II types were taken from metadata supplied by the sample provider and were not determined by assay-based typing. The dataset comprised deeply sampled blood TCRbeta repertoires from subjects exposed to, actively infected with, or recovered from COVID-19. The samples were drawn from two sources: the first 160 participants of the ongoing ImmuneRACE study, and 950 to 1,500 subjects contributed by 6 global collaborators. The sample metadata nearly always contained a de-identified subject ID, COVID-19 status, age in years and sex. The repertoires were made available in a free public database intended to serve as a resource for research on the immune response to SARS-CoV-2. The material from the prospective study consisted of cDNA or gDNA derived from T cells, B-cell-depleted T cells, or PBMCs. Results the study describes overall, beyond this receptor: Clinical and demographic metadata were provided uncurated, with the amount varying by source and participant.

On this clone itself: No cognate antigen has been identified for it. Per-nucleotide qualities are absent, and no much larger clonotype sits a single base away.

At one collaborating source in Seattle, patients were enrolled during active infection and were followed longitudinally through the course of disease. Each collaborating institution followed its own protocols to collect whole blood in K2EDTA tubes. For TCRbeta analysis, collaborator samples were shipped as frozen whole blood, as isolated PBMCs, or as DNA extracted from either sample type. The immunoSEQ Assay, a bias-controlled multiplex PCR, was used to amplify TCRbeta CDR3 regions from genomic DNA. In the original analysis: The number of nucleated cells in each sample was estimated from the amplification of reference gene primers within the assay. To quantify the absolute abundance of each unique TCRbeta CDR3 rearrangement, sequence reads were collapsed and filtered. Productive Simpson clonality was computed per sample as the square root of Simpson's diversity index over productive rearrangements. Here the immuneACCESS table is served through TCRdb, limited to in-frame sequences with V and J called. Missing clones are a known gap in these copies; in checked studies unresolved V genes cover under half, and the rest lacks a known reason. The D gene and trimming were derived from the DNA, and the V and J assignments and clone size from that table. In all, the sample holds hundreds of thousands of clones, and about 90% of those were seen once. The top ten clonotypes cover about 3% of the sample.

The junction shows trimming of 2 bases on V and 1 base on J, and the gene matches do not reach 4 bases of it. The germline V gene sets CDR1 to MNHEY and CDR2 to SVGAGI. The CDR3 measures 15 amino acids from cysteine to phenylalanine. CDR3 DNA is the only sequence kept; it has 45 bases, read in frame from the first base. This sequence uses TRBV6-5 and TRBJ1-2, and 7 junctional nucleotides match TRBD1. The sequenced sample consisted of peripheral blood. The TCR was taken from a woman in her 30s with COVID-19, enrolled during active disease. The nucleotide sequence reads TGTGCCAGCAGTTACCTCGGGACAGTTAACTATGGCTACACCTTC. This sequence encodes CASSYLGTVNYGYTF.